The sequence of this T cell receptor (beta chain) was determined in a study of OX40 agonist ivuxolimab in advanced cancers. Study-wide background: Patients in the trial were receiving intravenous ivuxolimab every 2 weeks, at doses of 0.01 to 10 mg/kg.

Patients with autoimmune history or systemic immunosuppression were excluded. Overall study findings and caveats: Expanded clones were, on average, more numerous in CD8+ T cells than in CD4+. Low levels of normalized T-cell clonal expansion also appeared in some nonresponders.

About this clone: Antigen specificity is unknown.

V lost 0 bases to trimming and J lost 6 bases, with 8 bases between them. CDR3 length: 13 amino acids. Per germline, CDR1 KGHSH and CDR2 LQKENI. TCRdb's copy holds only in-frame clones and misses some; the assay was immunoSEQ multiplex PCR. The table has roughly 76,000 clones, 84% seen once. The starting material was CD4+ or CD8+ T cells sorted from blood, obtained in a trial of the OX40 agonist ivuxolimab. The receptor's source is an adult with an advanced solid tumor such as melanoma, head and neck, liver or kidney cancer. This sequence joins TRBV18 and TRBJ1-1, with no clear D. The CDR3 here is CASSPPSRPEAFF. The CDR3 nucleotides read TGTGCCAGCTCACCACCCTCCCGACCTGAAGCTTTCTTT. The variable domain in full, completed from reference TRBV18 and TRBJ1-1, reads NAGVMQNPRHLVRRRGQEARLRCSPMKGHSHVYWYRQLPEEGLKFMVYLQKENIIDESGMPKERFSAEFPKEGPSILRIQQVVRGDSAAYFCASSPPSRPEAFFGQGTRLTVV.